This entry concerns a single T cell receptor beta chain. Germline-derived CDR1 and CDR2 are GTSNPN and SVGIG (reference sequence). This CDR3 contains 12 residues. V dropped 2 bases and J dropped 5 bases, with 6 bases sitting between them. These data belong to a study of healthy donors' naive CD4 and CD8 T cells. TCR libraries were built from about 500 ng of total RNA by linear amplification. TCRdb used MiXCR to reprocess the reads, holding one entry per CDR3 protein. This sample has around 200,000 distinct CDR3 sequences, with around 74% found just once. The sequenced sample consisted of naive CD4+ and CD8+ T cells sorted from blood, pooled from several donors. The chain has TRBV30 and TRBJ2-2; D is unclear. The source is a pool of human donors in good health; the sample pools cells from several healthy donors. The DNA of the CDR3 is TGTGCCTGGAGTAAAGTAACCGGGGAGCTGTTTTTT. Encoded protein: CAWSKVTGELFF.